This T cell receptor beta chain was sequenced for a study of OX40 agonist ivuxolimab in advanced cancers. On the study more broadly: One hepatocellular carcinoma and two cutaneous melanoma patients partially responded. Study results and caveats: Both CD4+ and CD8+ T cell populations in blood had undergone clonal expansion by week 6 at 0.1 to 3.0 mg/kg. Still undetermined is the antigen specificity of the expanded peripheral T cells.

To note about this clone: Its antigen remains unknown. The DNA is left out, because the CDR3 cannot be placed on it with certainty; the CDR3 is given as TCRdb lists it. This same CDR3 is encoded by further DNA sequences in the sample.

The repertoire was sequenced with immunoSEQ multiplex PCR; TCRdb's copy has only in-frame clones and lacks some. The data hold roughly 13,000 clones, with 82% observed a single time. The specimen was CD4+ or CD8+ T cells sorted from blood, collected in a trial of the OX40 agonist ivuxolimab. This receptor was taken from an adult with an advanced solid tumor such as melanoma, head and neck, liver or kidney cancer.

CDR3 sequence reads: CASSRQFGGGSPFF. The chain has TRBV28 and TRBJ1-1. Germline V gives CDR1 MDHEN, CDR2 SYDVKM. The CDR3 is 14 residues long, ends included.